These 32 T cell receptor beta chains originate from one sample sequenced in a study of CD8+ T cells in alopecia areata. Reverse transcription of extracted RNA yielded cDNA, which provided the sequencing template. The assay was immunoSEQ multiplex PCR, and TCRdb's table has in-frame clones only and misses some. The sample shows over 250,000 clones, no singletons; the ten largest hold about 1.2%. Markers used for sorting pooled cutaneous lymph node cells were CD4, CD8alpha, NKG2D, NKG2ACE and others. The sample taken for sequencing was CD4+ T cells sorted from a lymph node. The source is a C3H/HeJ mouse with alopecia areata. The MHC haplotype recorded for the strain is H2-k.

For this clone: These gene names are mouse names. The CDR3 spells CTCSDDGTGGDGTGQLYF. CDR3 DNA, as far as it was read: TGCACCTGCAGTGATGATGGGACTGGGGGGGACGGCACCGGG. The chain combines TRBV1 with TRBJ2-2; 13 bases map to TRBD2. Read sequence stops 4 residues before the CDR3 end, and the germline J gene provides the missing end. V was pared by 4 bases and J by 4 bases, with 9 bases of the junction left unmatched. Germline V lookup: CDR1 NSQYPW, CDR2 LRSPGD (reference sequence). CDR3 length equals 18 residues.

This clone appeared a few times. Gene names denote mouse genes. Read coverage stops 4 residues before the CDR3 terminus; the germline J gene supplies the remainder. The rearrangement uses TRBV19 and TRBJ2-1; 7 nucleotides line up with TRBD1. The V gene's germline CDR1 is FNHDT and CDR2 SITEND (reference sequence). CDR3 length: 13 residues. The V segment lost 4 bases and the J segment 5 bases; nucleotides outside the gene matches: 3. The CDR3 is CASSFGTDAEQFF. The sequenced CDR3 bases are TGTGCCAGCAGTTTCGGGACAGATGCT.

Worth noting for this clone: Mouse germline and gene names are used. The CDR3 end falls 4 residues outside the read, so it is completed with the germline J gene. In the same sample, other DNA sequences code for this CDR3. This chain joins TRBV31 and TRBJ2-2, with 9 bases identical to TRBD1. This CDR3 is 16 amino acids long. The V and J ends lost 0 bases and 0 bases, in that order; junction bases with no gene match: 2. Per the germline V gene, CDR1 is GKSSPN and CDR2 is SITVG. The CDR3 sequence: CAWSLGDRANTGQLYF. The CDR3 bases that were read are TGTGCCTGGAGTCTTGGGGACAGGGCAAACACCGGG.

This clone was detected a few times. Germline and genes: mouse. The read ends 4 residues shy of where the CDR3 ends; the end is completed using the germline J gene. V gene TRBV4 combines with J gene TRBJ1-2; D is possibly TRBD1 (5 bases). Looked up from germline, CDR1 is LGHDT and CDR2 is YNNKQL (reference sequence). Trimming stripped 6 bases from V and 1 base from J, with 12 bases between. The CDR3 runs 14 residues. Incomplete CDR3 DNA: TGTGCCAGCAGTCCCCAGGGCAGAAACTCC. It codes for CASSPQGRNS. The whole CDR3 region reads CASSPQGRNSDYTF.

To note about this clone: Each gene name is a mouse one. With the read ending 4 residues before the CDR3 end, the germline J gene is used to fill in that end. The chain uses TRBV17 and TRBJ2-7; 12 bases fit TRBD1. CDR1 is MNHDT, CDR2 YYDKIL, per germline. This CDR3 is 15 amino acids long. The covered CDR3 bases are TGTGCTAGCAGTAGAGATCGGGACAGGGGGCAT. Protein: CASSRDRDRGH. The whole CDR3 is CASSRDRDRGHEQYF.

This clone was seen a handful of times. Gene names are the mouse ones. The CDR3 is cut off 4 residues early in the read; its end comes from the germline J gene. The chain employs TRBV19 and TRBJ2-5; 10 bases line up with TRBD2. CDR3 length equals 15 residues. Per the germline V gene, CDR1 is FNHDT and CDR2 is SITEND (reference sequence). V lost 5 bases, J lost 2 bases, and 5 bases stayed unmatched. The CDR3 bases that were read are TGTGCCAGCAGCTGGGGGGGCGCCGGCCAAGAC. This gives the protein CASSWGGAGQD. In full, the CDR3 is CASSWGGAGQDTQYF.

With regard to this clone: Germline and genes here are mouse. With the read ending 4 residues before the CDR3 end, the germline J gene is used to fill in that end. Other DNA sequences of this sample code for an identical CDR3. The rearrangement links TRBV13-2 to TRBJ2-1; 10 bases line up with TRBD2. The germline CDR1 and CDR2 sequences are NNHNN and SYGAGS (reference sequence). V trimming: 2 bases; J trimming: 3 bases; junction bases outside the gene matches: 2. The CDR3 loop spans 15 amino acids. CDR3 DNA, as far as it was read: TGTGCCAGCGGTGAAGACTGGGGGGCCTATGCT. Encoded protein: CASGEDWGAYA. The full CDR3 protein reads CASGEDWGAYAEQFF.

As for this clone: Mouse gene names and germline throughout. The CDR3 extends 4 residues past the end of the read, so its final part is completed from the germline J gene. V and J are TRBV5 and TRBJ2-7; perhaps TRBD1 as D (7 bases). This CDR3 has 13 amino acids. CDR1 is LGHNA and CDR2 is YNLKQL in the germline V gene (reference sequence). The sequenced CDR3 bases are TGTGCCAGCAGCCCCCAGGGGGGAGAT. This translates into CASSPQGGD. The whole CDR3 sequence reads CASSPQGGDEQYF.

There are a few counts of this clone. These gene names are mouse names. The sequence runs out 4 residues before the end of the CDR3; the remainder is reconstructed from the germline J gene. This chain links TRBV13-3 with TRBJ2-5, with 8 bases identical to TRBD1. This CDR3 comprises 12 residues. In germline, CDR1 is NNHDY, CDR2 SYVADS. This CDR3 is CASRDRADTQYF. CDR3 DNA (partial): TGTGCCAGCAGGGACAGGGCAGAC.

There are a few counts of this clone. Gene and germline names: mouse. From the germline J gene comes the end of the CDR3, since the read stops 4 residues before it. The identical CDR3 is also encoded by other nucleotide sequences in the sample. The chain recombines TRBV17 with TRBJ2-1; tentatively, D is TRBD2 (6 bases). The CDR3 is 14 amino acids. Germline assignment: CDR1 MNHDT and CDR2 YYDKIL. V was shortened by 1 base and J by 3 bases, with 7 bases between the two germline ends. Partial CDR3 DNA: TGTGCTAGCAGTAGAGTGGGGGTCTATGCT. Protein product: CASSRVGVYA. The full CDR3 sequence reads CASSRVGVYAEQFF.

For this clone: Mouse gene names apply. From the germline J gene comes the end of the CDR3, since the read stops 4 residues before it. The chain carries TRBV5 and TRBJ2-1; D possibly corresponds to TRBD2 (7 bases). This CDR3 comprises 19 residues. Deletions cut 0 bases from V and 1 base from J, with 19 bases between. Per the germline V gene, CDR1 is LGHNA and CDR2 is YNLKQL (reference sequence). CDR3 amino acids: CASSQDPWGKGENYAEQFF. The sequenced CDR3 bases are TGTGCCAGCAGCCAAGATCCCTGGGGGAAGGGGGAAAACTATGCT.

This clone was detected only a few times. Here the gene names and germline are mouse. The read falls 4 residues short of the CDR3 end, and the missing part is taken from the germline J gene. The J gene is TRBJ2-5, the V gene TRBV19, with 7 bases aligning to TRBD2. Germline assignment: CDR1 FNHDT and CDR2 SITEND (reference sequence). The CDR3 runs 14 residues. The part of the CDR3 DNA that was read is TGTGCCAGCAGTATGGGGGGGGGAGAAGAC. Its protein is CASSMGGGED. The entire CDR3 protein is CASSMGGGEDTQYF.

Turning to this clone: Genes here carry mouse names. The read gets to within 3 residues of the CDR3 end, and the germline J gene fills in the rest. J is TRBJ1-6 and V is TRBV1, with 12 bases identical to TRBD1. TRBJ1-6 qualifies as an ORF whose function is uncertain. Germline CDR1 and CDR2: NSQYPW and LRSPGD (reference sequence). CDR3 length equals 18 residues. J gave up 2 bases and V 2 bases, and 4 bases lay outside the gene matches. CDR3 region: CTCSAPGQGATYNSPLYF. CDR3 DNA, as far as it was read: TGCACCTGCAGTGCACCGGGACAGGGGGCGACCTATAATTCGCCC.

This clone has more than one count but fewer than ten. Gene names refer to mouse genes. The CDR3 goes on 4 residues after the read ends, and that part is filled in from the germline J gene. The J gene is TRBJ2-2, the V gene TRBV14; D remains unclear. Trimming pared 4 bases from V and 1 base from J, leaving 8 bases between. The CDR3 is made up of 14 amino acids. Germline CDR1 SGHDT, CDR2 FRDEAV. CDR3 protein: CASSVQGNTGQLYF. CDR3 DNA, as far as it was read: TGTGCCAGCAGTGTACAAGGAAACACCGGG.

Comment on this clone: Genes here carry mouse names. The read halts 4 residues ahead of the CDR3 end, with the missing end drawn from the germline J gene. The chain is built from TRBV17 and TRBJ2-5, with TRBD2 identical over 10 bases. V trimming: 4 bases; J trimming: 0 bases; junction bases outside the gene matches: 1. The germline gives CDR1 MNHDT, CDR2 YYDKIL. This CDR3 has 15 amino acids. The part of the CDR3 DNA that was read is TGTGCTAGCAGTACCTGGGGGGGCAACCAAGAC. Translated, it gives CASSTWGGNQD. The entire CDR3 reads CASSTWGGNQDTQYF.

A few counts support this clone. Each gene name is a mouse one. The sequence runs out 4 residues before the end of the CDR3; the remainder is reconstructed from the germline J gene. The chain uses TRBV5 and TRBJ2-5; D might be TRBD2 (5 bases). CDR3 size: 14 residues. The V gene's germline CDR1 is LGHNA and CDR2 YNLKQL (reference sequence). The CDR3 here is CASSQKISGDTQYF. The CDR3 bases that were read are TGTGCCAGCAGCCAAAAGATATCTGGGGAC.

This clone was seen more than once but under ten times. Genes here carry mouse names. Read sequence stops 3 residues before the CDR3 end, and the germline J gene provides the missing end. Within the sample, other DNA sequences also encode this same CDR3. The V call is TRBV19, the J call TRBJ1-6; D is possibly TRBD1 (5 bases). TRBJ1-6 is recorded as an ORF, its role being uncertain. Germline lookup yields CDR1 FNHDT and CDR2 SITEND (reference sequence). The CDR3 has 14 residues. Trimming left V 1 base short and J 7 bases short, with 9 bases between. CDR3 protein: CASSIRGRNSPLYF. The CDR3 bases that were read are TGTGCCAGCAGTATAAGGGGAAGGAATTCGCCC.

As concerns this clone: Each gene name is a mouse one. The sequenced fragment ends 4 residues before the CDR3 boundary, so the rest is inferred from the germline J gene. The chain is built from TRBV1 and TRBJ2-3; D is possibly TRBD1 (5 bases). From germline, CDR1 is NSQYPW and CDR2 LRSPGD (reference sequence). This CDR3 region has 13 residues. Trimming took off 4 bases at V and 2 bases at J, with 7 bases between the two ends. CDR3 amino acids: CTCSEGIAETLYF. Incomplete CDR3 DNA: TGCACCTGCAGTGAGGGGATTGCAGAA.

In regard to this clone: The genes and germline here are from mouse. CDR3 residues: CAWIDRATGQLYF. CDR3 DNA, as far as it was read: TGTGCCTGGATCGACAGGGCCACCGGG. V is TRBV31 and J is TRBJ2-2; 7 bases line up with TRBD1. The CDR3 end lies 4 residues beyond the end of the read and is filled in from the germline J gene. V was clipped by 4 bases and J by 4 bases; unmatched bases: 3. In germline, CDR1 is GKSSPN, CDR2 SITVG. The CDR3 spans 13 residues.

As to this clone: Mouse gene names and germline throughout. The read ends 4 residues before the CDR3 terminus; that terminus is restored from the germline J gene. The chain links TRBV5 to TRBJ2-7, with a weak D call TRBD2 (5 bases). Looked up from germline, CDR1 is LGHNA and CDR2 is YNLKQL (reference sequence). The CDR3 covers 13 residues. The DNA read from the CDR3 is TGTGCCAGCAGCCAAGTGATTGGGGAT. It translates to CASSQVIGD. The full CDR3 reads CASSQVIGDEQYF.

As to this clone: Mouse germline and gene names are used. The read halts 4 residues ahead of the CDR3 end, with the missing end drawn from the germline J gene. At the DNA level, this CDR3 is encoded by other sequences in the same sample as well. The chain links TRBV13-2 to TRBJ2-2; TRBD1 matches 7 bases. Germline V lookup: CDR1 NNHNN, CDR2 SYGAGS (reference sequence). This CDR3 region has 14 residues. V shed 4 bases, J shed 2 bases, and the junction held 2 bases outside the gene matches. CDR3 residues: CASGSQGNTGQLYF. The CDR3 bases that were read are TGTGCCAGCGGTTCACAGGGGAACACCGGG.

This clone was counted between two and nine times. Gene and germline names: mouse. The read halts 4 residues ahead of the CDR3 end, with the missing end drawn from the germline J gene. The rearrangement uses TRBV17 and TRBJ2-7, with 9 bases matching TRBD2. With 3 bases clipped from V and 3 bases from J, the junction kept 3 bases outside the gene matches. The germline gives CDR1 MNHDT, CDR2 YYDKIL. The CDR3 is made up of 14 amino acids. The sequenced CDR3 bases are TGTGCTAGCAGTAGCTCTGGGGGGGGCTAT. Its translation: CASSSSGGGY. The full-length CDR3 reads as CASSSSGGGYEQYF.

On this clone: Gene names refer to mouse genes. The missing CDR3 end, 4 residues past where the read stops, is filled in from the germline J gene. The V gene is TRBV13-3, the J gene TRBJ2-2, with TRBD2 matching over 9 bases. The V gene's germline CDR1 is NNHDY and CDR2 SYVADS. V shed 5 bases and J 0 bases; nucleotides not matched to a gene: 8. The CDR3 is 17 amino acids. CDR3 protein: CASRPPGLGTNTGQLYF. The covered CDR3 bases are TGTGCCAGCAGGCCCCCCGGACTGGGGACAAACACCGGG.

This clone was seen more than once but under ten times. Gene and germline names: mouse. The CDR3 DNA, read in part, is TGCACCTGCAGTGCCAGGACTGGGGGGACT. This sequence encodes CTCSARTGGT. The CDR3, in full, reads CTCSARTGGTEQFF. This sequence joins TRBV1 and TRBJ2-1; 11 bases line up with TRBD2. The sequenced fragment ends 4 residues before the CDR3 boundary, so the rest is inferred from the germline J gene. The CDR3 runs to 14 residues. The germline gives CDR1 NSQYPW, CDR2 LRSPGD (reference sequence). Full variable domain (remainder filled in from reference TRBV1 and TRBJ2-1): VTLLEQNPRWRLVPRGQAVNLRCILKNSQYPWMSWYQQDLQKQLQWLFTLRSPGDKEVKSLPGADYLATRVTDTELRLQVANMSQGRTLYCTCSARTGGTEQFFGPGTRLTVL.

Of note for this clone: This could be a read error, since a much larger clone is one nucleotide away. The gene names given are mouse names. The observed sequence ends 4 residues before the CDR3 terminus, with the missing tail filled in from the germline J gene. The chain joins TRBV14 to TRBJ2-3; 7 bases agree with TRBD1. The V gene's germline CDR1 is SGHDT and CDR2 FRDEAV. CDR3 length: 14 residues. V shed 4 bases, J shed 0 bases, and the junction held 2 bases outside the gene matches. The DNA read from the CDR3 is TGTGCCAGCAGTCGACAGGGTAGTGCAGAA. Amino acid sequence: CASSRQGSAE. The full CDR3 reads CASSRQGSAETLYF.

Note on this clone: Gene names refer to mouse genes. The DNA ends 4 residues before the CDR3 does, and the rest of the CDR3 is filled in from the germline J gene. The chain joins TRBV1 to TRBJ2-1; weak D call: TRBD1 (5 bases). Germline lookup yields CDR1 NSQYPW and CDR2 LRSPGD (reference sequence). CDR3 size: 16 residues. Trimming cost V 0 bases and J 0 bases, with 9 bases left between them. The CDR3 bases that were read are TGCACCTGCAGTGCAGAGGCAGGGATTAACTATGCT. This sequence encodes CTCSAEAGINYA. The CDR3, in full, reads CTCSAEAGINYAEQFF.

This clone was found many times. Gene names and germline match the mouse. The read finishes 4 residues shy of the CDR3 end, and the germline J gene is used to complete it. The J gene is TRBJ1-2, the V gene TRBV19; possible D gene TRBD1, 6 bases. The germline gives CDR1 FNHDT, CDR2 SITEND (reference sequence). CDR3 length: 16 amino acids. V lost 4 bases to trimming and J lost 0 bases, with 16 bases between them. The DNA read from the CDR3 is TGTGCCAGCAGTTCCGGGACAAAAAAAGCAAACTCC. Protein sequence: CASSSGTKKANS. The CDR3 in its entirety is CASSSGTKKANSDYTF.

Details on this clone: Here the gene names and germline are mouse. Read data end 4 residues before the CDR3 end; the end is taken from the germline J gene. This sequence joins TRBV13-2 and TRBJ1-1, with 8 bases fitting TRBD1. Germline CDR1 is NNHNN and CDR2 is SYGAGS (reference sequence). The CDR3 is 15 residues long. CDR3 sequence reads: CASGANWDRRTEVFF. Incomplete CDR3 DNA: TGTGCCAGCGGTGCCAACTGGGACAGGAGAACA.

Details on this clone: Gene names denote mouse genes. The sequenced fragment ends 4 residues before the CDR3 boundary, so the rest is inferred from the germline J gene. This specimen includes other DNA sequences encoding the same CDR3. This chain joins TRBV1 and TRBJ1-2; D unclear. Between the trimmed V and J ends, which lost 4 bases and 0 bases, there was a span of 6 bases. From germline, CDR1 is NSQYPW and CDR2 LRSPGD (reference sequence). The CDR3 runs 13 residues. The CDR3 is CTCSETTNSDYTF. CDR3 DNA, as far as it was read: TGCACCTGCAGTGAAACAACAAACTCC.

This clone was picked up a small number of times. Mouse gene names and germline throughout. The read falls 4 residues short of the CDR3 end, and the missing part is taken from the germline J gene. The same CDR3 can be traced to other DNA sequences in this sample. The J gene is TRBJ2-3, the V gene TRBV13-1; D perhaps matches TRBD1 (5 bases). Looked up from germline, CDR1 is NSHNY and CDR2 is SYGAGN. The length of the CDR3 is 13 residues. Trimming shortened V by 2 bases and J by 2 bases, and 6 bases separated the two germline ends. The CDR3 loop is CASSDRVAETLYF. CDR3 DNA, as far as it was read: TGTGCCAGCAGTGACAGGGTTGCAGAA.

This clone was observed a handful of times. Gene names follow the mouse nomenclature. The missing CDR3 end, 4 residues past where the read stops, is filled in from the germline J gene. The chain has TRBV31 and TRBJ1-2; weak D call: TRBD1 (6 bases). V was clipped by 0 bases and J by 3 bases, with 11 bases between them. There are 14 residues in the CDR3. CDR1 is GKSSPN, CDR2 SITVG, per germline. The sequenced CDR3 bases are TGTGCCTGGAGTCTGGGACATTTGGACTCC. It codes for CAWSLGHLDS. The whole CDR3 sequence reads CAWSLGHLDSDYTF.

As concerns this clone: Genes and germline come from the mouse. Different DNA sequences within this sample yield the same CDR3. CDR3 DNA (partial): TGTGCCTGGAGCCGGACTACAAACACCGGG. Translation gives CAWSRTTNTG. The entire CDR3 protein is CAWSRTTNTGQLYF. The chain joins TRBV31 to TRBJ2-2; D might be TRBD2 (5 bases). The CDR3 extends 4 residues past the end of the read, so its final part is completed from the germline J gene. CDR1 GKSSPN and CDR2 SITVG come from the germline V gene. V lost 3 bases and J lost 0, with 8 bases in between. The CDR3 sequence is 14 residues long.